The sequence of this T cell receptor beta chain was determined in a study of T cell responses to AZD1222 COVID-19 vaccine. Overall study context: Doses given second, at about 4 or about 12 weeks, were pooled.

In this sample, this clone turned up a few times. The antigen remains undetermined. Broader study findings: Recipients of AZD1222 seropositive at baseline numbered only 6 or 7.

Sequencing was performed with immunoSEQ multiplex PCR; in TCRdb, only in-frame clones are kept and a portion is missing. The data show tens of thousands of clones, with around nine tenths seen just once and approximately 2% held by the top ten. Trimming stripped 0 bases from V and 4 bases from J, with 9 bases between. CDR3 size: 14 residues. Germline CDR1 reads LGHDT; CDR2 reads YNNKEL (reference sequence). The material was peripheral blood, obtained on day 0 of AZD1222 vaccination. This chain joins TRBV3-1 (or the pseudogene TRBV3-2) and TRBJ1-2, with no clear D. The receptor's source is an adult in good health. The CDR3 region has the DNA TGTGCCAGCAGCCAAGATACAGCGGGCTATGGCTACACCTTC. This codes for CASSQDTAGYGYTF.